This is a list of T cell receptor beta chains from one sample in a study of blood T cells in healthy people across ages. TCRdb re-derived calls from the 5' RACE reads in MiXCR, one entry per CDR3 protein. This table holds 780,000 or so distinct CDR3 sequences, more than 50% found once. The sequencing sample was made of blood. These receptors were taken from a man aged 35 to 55 in good health. The conserved cysteine and the conserved F or W are not part of the CDR3 here. The order of the fields is D gene, V gene, CDR3 length, CDR3 protein. A D gene is named only where the DNA matches it firmly.

D: NA; V: TRBV12-3/TRBV12-4; length: 12; CDR3: ASRSTGDSTEAF
D: TRBD1; V: TRBV29-1; length: 12; CDR3: SVEVEQGSAEAF
D: TRBD1; V: TRBV29-1; length: 12; CDR3: SVAPQGNQETQY
D: TRBD2; V: TRBV7-2; length: 16; CDR3: ASSLGWWWRETGDTQY
D: NA; V: TRBV7-2; length: 12; CDR3: ASSLGQNDYGYT
D: NA; V: TRBV12-3/TRBV12-4; length: 12; CDR3: ASSRDKGLGGYT
D: NA; V: TRBV20-1; length: 11; CDR3: SARDAGYYGYT
D: TRBD2; V: TRBV5-1; length: 13; CDR3: ASGTLAGGPREQF
D: NA; V: TRBV25-1; length: 11; CDR3: ASSDRPHGEAF
D: TRBD1; V: TRBV3-1; length: 13; CDR3: ASSQEQGAVYGYT
D: NA; V: TRBV11-2; length: 10; CDR3: ASSFGDNEQF
D: NA; V: TRBV4-3; length: 13; CDR3: ASSQAAGPNNEQF